This TCR beta chain was sequenced during a study of cytomegalovirus exposure and HLA in healthy donors (dated by TCRdb to 2015 to 2018). Background on the whole study: An earlier analysis of several hundred of the donors reported approximately 280 Gb of sequence data and around 110 million unique TCR beta sequences obtained from around 180 million T cells. An early release that covered about 600 HLA-typed donors contained approximately 300 gigabases of sequencing data and roughly 84 million unique TCR sequences. Of the 398 genotyped donors, over 70% fell in the genetic ancestry cluster associated with self-reported Caucasian donors. The study aimed to test whether signatures of past pathogen exposure could be identified by cataloging public T cell receptors. The T cell repertoires of under 750 subjects were profiled by immunosequencing and related to cytomegalovirus serostatus. A separate validation cohort of over 95 different subjects was used in addition to the roughly 640-subject first cohort. The study combined high-throughput TCR immunosequencing, statistical association of individual TCRs with disease status, and machine learning to predict cytomegalovirus infection status. A later analysis re-analyzed previously published TCR beta repertoires from several hundred donors and added high-resolution HLA genotyping to study TCR occurrence patterns. Rather than drawing on any new phenotypic data, the later analysis identified candidate immune exposures from TCR beta sequences and the way those sequences occurred across donors. To decide whether each TCR beta V gene segment behaved as functional or pseudogenic, an earlier analysis of some 580 of the donors relied on high-throughput TCR beta sequencing. Alongside the repertoire data, information on donor age, sex, ethnicity and CMV serostatus was compiled. A later genetic analysis used genome-wide SNP genotypes for about 65% of the 666 donors, treating that subset as a discovery cohort. Every repertoire in the discovery cohort had been generated on one and the same sequencing platform. Class I and class II HLA loci were covered by the typing at four-digit resolution. The number of donors typed differed by locus, with 629-630 for A, B, C, DRB1 and DQB1, more than 500 for DQA1, over 600 for DPA1, and some 440 for DPB1. Four or five DR-DQ haplotypes were handled as single units for association and clustering, since linkage in the cohort was strong. Across 398 genotyped donors of the cohort, an average of about 240,000 unique TCR beta nucleotide sequences per donor were sequenced, and around 19% of those sequences were non-productive.

The cohort consisted of 666 healthy bone marrow donors. At the time of sampling, every cohort member was nominally healthy, though immune exposures that went unrecorded were likely present. The donor tested CMV seronegative and was one of the 352 seronegative cohort members. A peripheral blood sample was collected from each donor, and TCR beta sequencing was performed on peripheral blood mononuclear cells. Genomic DNA extraction from the blood cell samples was performed with the Qiagen DNeasy Blood Extraction Kit. CDR1 and CDR2 (SGHDT, YYEEEE) derive from the germline V gene. The CDR3 measures 15 amino acids from cysteine to phenylalanine. Just the 45-base CDR3 DNA is kept, in frame starting at base 1. V has 4 bases trimmed and J has 3 bases trimmed; junction bases matching no gene number 6. This clone was observed a single time. Its antigen is still unknown. Base qualities are missing; no much larger clone stands one base away.

Libraries were prepared through the immunoSEQ multiplex PCR assay. A mixture of 60 forward primers for TCR Vbeta segments and 13 reverse primers for TCR Jbeta segments was used in the multiplex PCR. The CDR3 region of rearranged TCR beta genes was amplified from genomic DNA by a multiplex PCR assay. The Illumina HiSeq System was used to sequence the amplified TCR beta libraries as 87-base-pair reads. The authors' pipeline ran thus. A later analysis tallied roughly 80 million unique TCR beta chains across the 666 repertoires, and some 10 million of those chains were shared by two or more donors. A nearest-neighbor algorithm error-corrected the raw reads and collapsed the reads into unique sequences, merging closely related sequences to remove PCR and sequencing errors. To assign V, D and J gene segments, CDR3 sequences were aligned to IMGT reference sequences. Each retained sequence needed at least a six-nucleotide match to both a V gene segment and a J gene segment. A rearrangement was called productive if the CDR3 had no stop codons and remained in frame with V and J, and every other rearrangement was called non-productive. CDR3 was defined by IMGT convention, running from the second conserved V-encoded cysteine to the conserved J-encoded phenylalanine. In an earlier analysis of roughly 580 of the donors, sequences lacking an unambiguous match to a single V gene segment were excluded. In an earlier analysis of 450 to 750 of the donors, a V segment was called functional when productive rearrangements were above 56.7%, and segregating when the standard deviation between donors exceeded 5%. A statistical classification framework was built for diagnosing cytomegalovirus status from the catalog of TCR beta chain sequences. In a later analysis, V and J genes were assigned by comparing TCR nucleotide sequences against IMGT/GENE-DB human TR gene sequences. Using the TCRdist pipeline, a later analysis assigned CDR3 sequences along with most-parsimonious VDJ recombination scenarios. A later analysis defined each TCR beta chain by its CDR3 amino acid sequence plus V-gene family, and excluded reads lacking a unique V-gene family. To address suspected cross-contamination and a sequencing artifact, a later analysis removed several hundred highly shared, low-generation-probability nucleotide sequences. In a later analysis, a clonal expansion index was calculated for each public chain from normalized within-repertoire ranks of inferred template counts. In a later analysis, generation probabilities were computed using a VDJ recombination model fitted to out-of-frame rearrangements, and the results were checked against IGoR. In a later analysis, hypergeometric tests were used to score TCR-TCR, TCR-HLA and TCR-CMV co-occurrence, with a repertoire-size bias correction applied to TCR pairs. False discovery rates were estimated in a later analysis by permuting HLA or CMV assignments 20 times. In a later analysis, co-occurring TCRs were grouped with DBSCAN, and TCRdist sequence similarity was added when clustering was performed within HLA-allele-positive subsets. For co-occurrence clustering, repertoires with fewer than 30,000 or more than 120,000 public chains were excluded, along with roughly 5 repertoires with anomalous nucleotide sharing. The table was pulled from immuneACCESS by TCRdb, which kept in-frame rearrangements only. Such tables lose some clones; where checked, under half of the loss comes from unresolved V genes, and the rest has no known cause. V and J calls and clone size are given by that table; D and trimming were obtained from the DNA. The sample yields 120,000 to 150,000 clones; over 75% were counted once. The ten largest clones take up about 1.7% of the sample.

Points the paper makes about the study in general: According to a later analysis, most CMV-associated TCR beta chains appeared to be HLA-restricted, and the HLA associations seemed to be driven largely by CMV exposure. In a later analysis, 15,000 to 20,000 TCR beta sequences were associated with specific HLA alleles at a false discovery rate of 0.05. A cluster of highly shared sequence variants was judged likely to represent a technical artifact of the sequencing pipeline. Cytomegalovirus status was reported to be diagnosed by the classifier with high specificity and sensitivity in both the original and validation cohorts. Linkage disequilibrium might explain the correlated functional status among segregating V segments, but an unknown experimental factor could not be excluded. The 87-base-pair reads could not distinguish some IMGT-functional V segments, including TRBV6-2 and TRBV6-3, so those segments were excluded. A later analysis reported that several top co-occurrence clusters appeared linked to parvovirus B19, influenza, CMV and Epstein-Barr virus. The authors suggested that the approach could potentially be extended to other disease states and immunological phenotypes. Presence/absence analyses assumed roughly uniform sequencing depth across donors, an assumption that may not hold. The study listed 164 TCR beta chains as associated with cytomegalovirus. Across donors, most TCR sequences were observed very rarely, whereas some public TCRs were present in many individuals. A later genetic analysis associated a missense DCLRE1C variant with V-gene and J-gene trimming of TCR beta chains, and an independent cohort replicated the association. This cohort had only TCR beta chains sequenced, and the lack of alpha or paired-chain data limited which features could be detected. In a later analysis, the rate of TCR association differed among HLA loci, with DRB1 alleles having the most associated TCRs and HLA-C alleles having the fewest. Because counts were too low, seventeen rarely observed V segments, including chromosome 9 orphons, were excluded from the earlier analysis of about 500 of the donors. A further reported finding was that TCR beta sequences accurately predicted the HLA-A and HLA-B alleles for most subjects in the first cohort. Three of the identified cytomegalovirus-associated TCR beta chains were confirmed in vitro to be specific for cytomegalovirus antigens. For the cohort, immune exposure information was limited to CMV serostatus. Because some donors lacked HLA typing at each locus, the association tests relied only on the typed subset. Strong co-occurrence of HLA alleles, especially DR and DQ, made assigning TCR associations to individual alleles difficult. A later analysis found that HLA-associated TCR beta chains were more clonally expanded and had lower generation probabilities than equally common non-associated chains. In an earlier analysis of approximately 590 of the donors, most TCR beta V segments appeared in productive rearrangements about 87% or about 30% of the time, broadly matching IMGT annotations. According to a later genetic analysis, donors in an Asian-associated ancestry cluster had fewer N-insertions in productive TCRs than the approximately 650-donor mean.

The chain was built from TRBV5-6 and TRBJ2-2, with 7 junctional bases fitting TRBD1. Sequenced: PBMCs. The receptor comes from a man in his forties in good health and CMV-seronegative. In nucleotides, the sequence is TGTGCCAGCAGCATACTACAGGGGTACACCGGGGAGCTGTTTTTT. This codes for CASSILQGYTGELFF. Beyond the CDR3, the reference TRBV5-6 and TRBJ2-2 genes provide the residues; the full variable domain reads: DAGVTQSPTHLIKTRGQQVTLRCSPKSGHDTVSWYQQALGQGPQFIFQYYEEEERQRGNFPDRFSGHQFPNYSSELNVNALLLGDSALYLCASSILQGYTGELFFGEGSRLTVL.